The 13 T cell receptor beta chains reported below all come from one sample, sequenced in a study of CD8 T cells in ankylosing spondylitis. In TCRdb, the 5' RACE reads were re-called with MiXCR into one record per CDR3 protein. Of approximately 42,000 distinct CDR3 sequences in the sample, 4% were seen once. Material for sequencing was blood, either unsorted or a sorted T cell fraction (not recorded which). These receptors came from a female donor with ankylosing spondylitis or in good health (not recorded which).

This clonotype was picked up many times. The genes are TRBV9 and TRBJ2-6; 7 bases map to TRBD1. The J segment lost 2 bases and the V segment lost 4 bases, leaving 12 bases of the junction unmatched. The CDR3 is 18 residues long. From germline, CDR1 is SGDLS and CDR2 YYNGEE. In DNA, the CDR3 is TGTGCCAGCAGCCCGTGGGGACAGAGGGGGACTGGGGCCAACGTCCTGACTTTC. Its translation: CASSPWGQRGTGANVLTF.

This clonotype was observed many times. The chain joins TRBV9 to TRBJ2-2; 10 bases match TRBD2. Germline trimming cut 0 bases from V and 2 bases from J; bases unmatched to any gene: 1. Per germline, CDR1 SGDLS and CDR2 YYNGEE. The CDR3 extends over 16 amino acids. CDR3 residues: CASSVGTSGNTGELFF. DNA for the CDR3: TGTGCCAGCAGCGTAGGGACTAGCGGTAACACCGGGGAGCTGTTTTTT.

This clonotype was counted ten times or more. The chain combines TRBV9 with TRBJ2-2; 7 bases are shared with TRBD1. The germline V gene has CDR1 SGDLS and CDR2 YYNGEE. The J segment lost 3 bases and the V segment lost 3 bases, leaving 5 bases of the junction unmatched. The CDR3 sequence is 15 residues long. In DNA form, the CDR3 reads TGTGCCAGCAGCGGACACGGGACAGACACCGGGGAGCTGTTTTTT. Protein: CASSGHGTDTGELFF. Full variable domain (missing parts from reference TRBV9 and TRBJ2-2): DSGVTQTPKHLITATGQRVTLRCSPRSGDLSVYWYQQSLDQGLQFLIQYYNGEERAKGNILERFSAQQFPDLHSELNLSSLELGDSALYFCASSGHGTDTGELFFGEGSRLTVL.

This clonotype has at least ten counts. The chain carries TRBV9 and TRBJ2-7, with TRBD1 as a possible D gene (6 bases). Looked up from germline, CDR1 is SGDLS and CDR2 is YYNGEE. Trimming left V 3 bases short and J 0 bases short, with 10 bases between. The CDR3 has 14 residues. CDR3 coding DNA: TGTGCCAGCAGCGCAGGGGTAAGCTCCTACGAGCAGTACTTC. Its translation is CASSAGVSSYEQYF.

This clonotype was seen at least ten times. The chain combines TRBV9 with TRBJ1-2; possibly TRBD1 for D (6 bases). This CDR3 contains 14 residues. V was pared by 3 bases and J by 7 bases, with 16 bases between. The germline V gene has CDR1 SGDLS and CDR2 YYNGEE. Here the CDR3 reads CASSGRGLVSGYTF. CDR3 sequence (DNA): TGTGCCAGCAGCGGTCGGGGGCTAGTCTCTGGCTACACCTTC.

This clonotype was observed at least ten times. The rearrangement uses TRBV9 and TRBJ2-5; 16 bases map to TRBD2. The CDR3 runs 16 residues. Looked up from germline, CDR1 is SGDLS and CDR2 is YYNGEE. The trim removed 3 bases at V and 3 bases at J, leaving 2 bases unmatched. The CDR3 region is CASSAGTSGGEETQYF. CDR3 nucleotides: TGTGCCAGCAGCGCCGGGACTAGCGGGGGGGAAGAGACCCAGTACTTC.

This clonotype is medium-sized within its sample. The chain joins TRBV9 to TRBJ2-3; a weak D match, TRBD2 (7 bases). V lost 0 bases and J lost 1, with 9 bases in between. CDR1 SGDLS and CDR2 YYNGEE come from the germline V gene. There are 15 residues in the CDR3. In DNA, the CDR3 is TGTGCCAGCAGCGTAGGGGGGGGCGGCACAGATACGCAGTATTTT. It specifies CASSVGGGGTDTQYF. The whole variable domain, remainder taken from reference TRBV9 and TRBJ2-3, is DSGVTQTPKHLITATGQRVTLRCSPRSGDLSVYWYQQSLDQGLQFLIQYYNGEERAKGNILERFSAQQFPDLHSELNLSSLELGDSALYFCASSVGGGGTDTQYFGPGTRLTVL.

This clonotype was found many times. This chain joins TRBV9 and TRBJ2-2, with D possibly being TRBD2 (6 bases). The V end was cut by 7 bases, the J end by 6 bases, with 19 bases between. CDR1 is SGDLS, CDR2 YYNGEE, per germline. There are 15 residues in the CDR3. Written as DNA, the CDR3 is TGTGCCAGCGCGTCATTATCTAGCGTCCCCGGGGAGCTGTTTTTT. Its protein product is CASASLSSVPGELFF.

This clonotype was picked up many times. The rearrangement links TRBV9 to TRBJ2-3; 8 bases are shared with TRBD2. The V gene end was trimmed by 2 bases and the J gene end by 2 bases; junction bases not matched to a gene: 4. Germline V gene sequence: CDR1 SGDLS, CDR2 YYNGEE. This CDR3 spans 15 amino acids. Here the CDR3 reads CASSVGGGYTDTQYF. The CDR3 bases are TGTGCCAGCAGCGTTGGCGGGGGGTACACAGATACGCAGTATTTT.

The chain is built from TRBV9 and TRBJ2-5; D gene unclear. Looked up from germline, CDR1 is SGDLS and CDR2 is YYNGEE. There are 13 residues in the CDR3. V lost 4 bases and J lost 2, with 9 bases in between. In DNA, the CDR3 is TGTGCCAGCAGCCCAACCCTTCAAGAGACCCAGTACTTC. It codes for CASSPTLQETQYF.

Ten or more counts support this clonotype. The CDR3 DNA is TGTGCCAGCAGCGTAGGGCTAGCGGGGAACAATGAGCAGTTCTTC. Its translation is CASSVGLAGNNEQFF. The rearrangement uses TRBV9 and TRBJ2-1, with TRBD2 matching 9 bases. The CDR3 sequence is 15 residues long. The junction had 3 bases not matched to a gene; V was cut back by 0 bases and J by 5 bases. The germline CDR1 and CDR2 sequences are SGDLS and YYNGEE. Filled out from reference TRBV9 and TRBJ2-1, the complete variable domain reads DSGVTQTPKHLITATGQRVTLRCSPRSGDLSVYWYQQSLDQGLQFLIQYYNGEERAKGNILERFSAQQFPDLHSELNLSSLELGDSALYFCASSVGLAGNNEQFFGPGTRLTVL.

In its sample, this clonotype was seen many times. The chain recombines TRBV9 with TRBJ2-6; D unclear. Trimming took 0 bases from V and 4 from J, leaving 8 bases between them. In germline, CDR1 is SGDLS, CDR2 YYNGEE. The CDR3 extends over 15 amino acids. The CDR3 DNA is TGTGCCAGCAGCGTAGGCCATCCCGGGGCCAACGTCCTGACTTTC. It is translated as CASSVGHPGANVLTF.

The table lists this clonotype with many counts. The chain recombines TRBV9 with TRBJ1-6; D is unclear. CDR1 and CDR2 from the germline V gene are SGDLS and YYNGEE. V was trimmed by 7 bases and J by 4 bases, leaving 9 bases between them. This CDR3 region has 13 residues. CDR3 sequence reads: CASGGIYNSPLHF. CDR3 nucleotides: TGTGCCAGCGGCGGGATTTATAATTCACCCCTCCACTTT.